The 5 T cell receptor beta chains given below trace back to one sample, sequenced in a study of blood T cell repertoires in COVID-19. Sequencing used immunoSEQ multiplex PCR; TCRdb keeps in-frame clones, though not all of them. The table includes 23,000 or so clones, about 89% detected once. The sequenced sample was peripheral blood. Every receptor here comes from a man between 65 and 85 years old with active COVID-19.

V is TRBV6-5 and J is TRBJ1-2, with D possibly matching TRBD1 (6 bases). V lost 2 bases to trimming and J lost 2 bases, with 9 bases between them. Germline loops: CDR1 MNHEY, CDR2 SVGAGI. The CDR3 runs to 14 residues. The CDR3 here is CASSYGGRNYGYTF. CDR3 sequence (DNA): TGTGCCAGCAGTTACGGGGGCAGGAACTATGGCTACACCTTC.

This clone was seen only a few times. The chain combines TRBV6-6 with TRBJ1-1; 9 nucleotides align to TRBD1. After removal of 4 bases from V and 11 bases from J, the junction contained 8 bases not matched to a gene. Germline CDR1 is MNHNY and CDR2 is SVGAGI (reference sequence). The CDR3 contains 13 residues. In DNA form, the CDR3 reads TGTGCCAGCAGTTCCCTCGGGGACAGGGAGGCTTTCTTT. It translates to CASSSLGDREAFF.

The V call is TRBV3-1 (or the pseudogene TRBV3-2), the J call TRBJ1-6; tentatively, D is TRBD1 (5 bases). V was pared by 1 base and J by 7 bases, with 14 bases between. Germline-derived CDR1 and CDR2 are LGHDT and YNNKEL (reference sequence). The CDR3 is made up of 16 amino acids. The CDR3 DNA reads as TGTGCCAGCAGCCAAGCTTACGTCAGGACAAATTCACCCCTCCACTTT. This translates into CASSQAYVRTNSPLHF.

V is TRBV6-1 and J is TRBJ2-2, with D perhaps matching TRBD1 (5 bases). Looked up from germline, CDR1 is MNHNS and CDR2 is SASEGT. CDR3 size: 14 residues. V was clipped by 6 bases and J by 1 base, with 9 bases between them. The CDR3 spells CASSFTGNTGELFF. For the CDR3, the DNA is TGTGCCAGCAGCTTCACAGGGAACACCGGGGAGCTGTTTTTT.

The chain carries TRBV7-9 and TRBJ2-2; D may be TRBD1 (6 bases). CDR1 is SEHNR, CDR2 FQNEAQ, per germline (reference sequence). Trimming pared 4 bases from V and 5 bases from J, leaving 14 bases between. The CDR3 is made up of 15 amino acids. CDR3 DNA sequence: TGTGCCAGCAGCTCTAGCTGGACAGAGACCGGGGAGCTGTTTTTT. This gives the protein CASSSSWTETGELFF.